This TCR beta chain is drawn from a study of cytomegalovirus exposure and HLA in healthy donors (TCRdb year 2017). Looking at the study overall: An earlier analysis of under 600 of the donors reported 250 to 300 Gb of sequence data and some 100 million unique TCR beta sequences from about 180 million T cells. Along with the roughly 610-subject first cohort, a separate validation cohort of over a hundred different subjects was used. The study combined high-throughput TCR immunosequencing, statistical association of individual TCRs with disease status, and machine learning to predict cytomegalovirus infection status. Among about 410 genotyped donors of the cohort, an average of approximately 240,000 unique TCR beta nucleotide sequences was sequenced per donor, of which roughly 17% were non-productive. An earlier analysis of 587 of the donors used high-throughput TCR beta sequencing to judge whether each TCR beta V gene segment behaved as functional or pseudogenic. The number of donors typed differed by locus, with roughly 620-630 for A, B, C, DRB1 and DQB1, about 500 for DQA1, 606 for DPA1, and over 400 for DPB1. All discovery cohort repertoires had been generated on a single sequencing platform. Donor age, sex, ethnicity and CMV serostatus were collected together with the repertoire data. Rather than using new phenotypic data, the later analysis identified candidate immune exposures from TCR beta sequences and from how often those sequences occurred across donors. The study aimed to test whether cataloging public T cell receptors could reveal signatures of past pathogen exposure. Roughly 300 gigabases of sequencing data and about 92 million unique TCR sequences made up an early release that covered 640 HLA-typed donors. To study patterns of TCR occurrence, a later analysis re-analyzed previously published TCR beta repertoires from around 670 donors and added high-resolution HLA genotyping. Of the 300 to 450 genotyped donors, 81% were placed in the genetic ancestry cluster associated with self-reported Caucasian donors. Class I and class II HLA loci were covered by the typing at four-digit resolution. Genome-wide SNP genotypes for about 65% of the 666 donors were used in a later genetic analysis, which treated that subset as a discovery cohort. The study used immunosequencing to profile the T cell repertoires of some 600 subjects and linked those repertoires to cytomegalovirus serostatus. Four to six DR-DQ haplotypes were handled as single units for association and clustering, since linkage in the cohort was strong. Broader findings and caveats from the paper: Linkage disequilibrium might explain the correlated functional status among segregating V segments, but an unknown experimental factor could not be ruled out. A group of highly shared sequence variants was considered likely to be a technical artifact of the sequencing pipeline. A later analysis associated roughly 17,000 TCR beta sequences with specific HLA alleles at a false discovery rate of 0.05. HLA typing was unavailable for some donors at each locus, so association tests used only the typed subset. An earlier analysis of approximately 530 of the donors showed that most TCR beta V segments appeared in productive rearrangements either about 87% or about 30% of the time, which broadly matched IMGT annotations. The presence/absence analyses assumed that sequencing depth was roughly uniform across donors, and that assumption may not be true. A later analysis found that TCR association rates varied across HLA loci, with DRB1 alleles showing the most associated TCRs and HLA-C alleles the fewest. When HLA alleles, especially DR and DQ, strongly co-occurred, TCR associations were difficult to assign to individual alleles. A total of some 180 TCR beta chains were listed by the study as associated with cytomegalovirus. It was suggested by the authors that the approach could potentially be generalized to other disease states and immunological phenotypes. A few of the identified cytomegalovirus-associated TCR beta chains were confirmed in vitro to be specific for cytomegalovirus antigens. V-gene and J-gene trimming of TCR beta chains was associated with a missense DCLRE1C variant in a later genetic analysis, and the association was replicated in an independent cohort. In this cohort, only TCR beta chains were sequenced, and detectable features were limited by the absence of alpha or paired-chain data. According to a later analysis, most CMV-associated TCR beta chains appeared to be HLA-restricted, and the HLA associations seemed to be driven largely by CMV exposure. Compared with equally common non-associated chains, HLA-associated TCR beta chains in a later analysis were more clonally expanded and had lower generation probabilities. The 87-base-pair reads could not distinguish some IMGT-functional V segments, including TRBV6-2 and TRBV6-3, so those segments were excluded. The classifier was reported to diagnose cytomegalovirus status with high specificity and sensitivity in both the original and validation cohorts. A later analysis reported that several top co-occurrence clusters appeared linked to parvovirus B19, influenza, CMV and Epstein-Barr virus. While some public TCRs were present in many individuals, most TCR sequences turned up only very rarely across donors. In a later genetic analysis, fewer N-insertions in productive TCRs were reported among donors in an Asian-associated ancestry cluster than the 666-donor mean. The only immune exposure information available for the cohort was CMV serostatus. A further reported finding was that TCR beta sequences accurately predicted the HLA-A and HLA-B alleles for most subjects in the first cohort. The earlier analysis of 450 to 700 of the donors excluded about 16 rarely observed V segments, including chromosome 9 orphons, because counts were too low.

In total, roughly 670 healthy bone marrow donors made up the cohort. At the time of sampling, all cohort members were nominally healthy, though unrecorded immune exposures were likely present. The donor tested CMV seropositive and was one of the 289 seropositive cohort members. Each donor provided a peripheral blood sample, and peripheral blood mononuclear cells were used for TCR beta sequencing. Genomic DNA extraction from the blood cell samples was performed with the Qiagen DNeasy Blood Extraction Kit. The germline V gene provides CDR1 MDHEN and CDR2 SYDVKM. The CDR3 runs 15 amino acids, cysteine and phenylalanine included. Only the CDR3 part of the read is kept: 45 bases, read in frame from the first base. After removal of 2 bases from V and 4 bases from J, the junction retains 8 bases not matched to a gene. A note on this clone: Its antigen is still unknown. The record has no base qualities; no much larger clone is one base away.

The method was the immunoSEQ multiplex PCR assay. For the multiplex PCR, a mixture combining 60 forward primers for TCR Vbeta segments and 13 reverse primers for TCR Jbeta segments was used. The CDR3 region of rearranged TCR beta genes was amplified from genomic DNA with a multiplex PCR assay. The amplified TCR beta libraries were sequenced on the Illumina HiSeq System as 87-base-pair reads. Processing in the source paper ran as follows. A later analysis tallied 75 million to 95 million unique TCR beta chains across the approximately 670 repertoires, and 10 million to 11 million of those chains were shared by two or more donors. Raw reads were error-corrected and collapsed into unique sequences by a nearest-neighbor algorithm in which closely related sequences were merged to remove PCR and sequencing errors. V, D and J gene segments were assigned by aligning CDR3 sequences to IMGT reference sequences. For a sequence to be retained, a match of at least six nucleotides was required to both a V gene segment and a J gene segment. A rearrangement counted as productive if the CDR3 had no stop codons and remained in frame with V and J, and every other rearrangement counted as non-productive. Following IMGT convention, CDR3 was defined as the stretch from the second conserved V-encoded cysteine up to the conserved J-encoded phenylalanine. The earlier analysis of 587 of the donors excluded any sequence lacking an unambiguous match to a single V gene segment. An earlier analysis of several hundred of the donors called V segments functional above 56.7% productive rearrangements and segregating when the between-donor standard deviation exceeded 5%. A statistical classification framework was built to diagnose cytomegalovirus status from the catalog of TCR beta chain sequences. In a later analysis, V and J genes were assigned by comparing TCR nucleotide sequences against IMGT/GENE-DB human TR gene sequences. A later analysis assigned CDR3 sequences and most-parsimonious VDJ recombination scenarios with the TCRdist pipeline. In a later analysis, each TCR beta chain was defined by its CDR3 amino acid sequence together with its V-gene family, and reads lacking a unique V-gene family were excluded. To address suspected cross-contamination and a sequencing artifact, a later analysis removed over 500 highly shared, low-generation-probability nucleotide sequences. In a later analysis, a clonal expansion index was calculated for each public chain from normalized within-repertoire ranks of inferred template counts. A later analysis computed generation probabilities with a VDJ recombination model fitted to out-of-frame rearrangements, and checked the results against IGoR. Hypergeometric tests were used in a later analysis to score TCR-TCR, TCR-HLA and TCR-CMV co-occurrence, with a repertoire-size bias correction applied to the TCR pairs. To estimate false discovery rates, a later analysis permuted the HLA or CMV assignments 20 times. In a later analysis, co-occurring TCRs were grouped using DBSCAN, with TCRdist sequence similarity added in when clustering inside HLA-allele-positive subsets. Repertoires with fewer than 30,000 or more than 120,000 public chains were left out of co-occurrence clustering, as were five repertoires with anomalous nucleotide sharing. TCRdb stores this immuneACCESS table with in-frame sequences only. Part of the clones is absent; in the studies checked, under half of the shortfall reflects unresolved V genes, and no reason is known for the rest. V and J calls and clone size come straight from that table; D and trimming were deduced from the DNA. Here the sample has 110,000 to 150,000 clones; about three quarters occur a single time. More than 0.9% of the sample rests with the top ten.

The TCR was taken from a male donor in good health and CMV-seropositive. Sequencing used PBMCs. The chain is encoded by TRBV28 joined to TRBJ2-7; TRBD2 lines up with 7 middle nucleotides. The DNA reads TGTGCCAGCAGTTTAGGTGGGAGGGCCCAATACGAGCAGTACTTC. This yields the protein CASSLGGRAQYEQYF.